The present entry profiles one T cell receptor beta chain with its context. CDR1 SNHLY and CDR2 FYNNEI come from the germline V gene. The CDR3 is made up of 16 amino acids. Trimming removed 2 bases at V and 5 bases at J, with 18 bases between. Per the authors' pipeline: Without quality scores, immunoSEQ junctional reads could not be filtered like full-length reads. Assay: immunoSEQ multiplex PCR; the TCRdb copy retains only in-frame clones and omits some. V, J and clone size were drawn from that table, and D and trimming were deduced from the DNA. The sample carries roughly 1 million clones, more than 60% recorded once. The record originates from a study of shared clonotypes between healthy human individuals. For the study at large: CD4 naive cells filled three plates per donor, CD4 memory three, CD8 naive two and CD8 memory one.

The rearrangement joins TRBV2 to TRBJ1-2; no clear D gene. This clonotype was sampled from a man between 18 and 35 years old in good health. The sequenced sample was memory CD4+ T cells sorted from blood. Subset here: CD45RA-negative fraction. The CDR3 is CASSERVAYESYGYTF. The CDR3 bases are TGTGCCAGCAGTGAAAGGGTGGCATATGAAAGTTATGGCTACACCTTC.